Listed below are T cell receptor beta chains from one sample, sequenced in a study of blood T cells in healthy people across ages. TCRdb fed the 5' RACE reads into MiXCR, producing one record per CDR3 protein. The repertoire holds over 1.5 million distinct CDR3 sequences, approximately 50% seen once, with more than 2% in the top ten. Input material: blood. The source is a woman aged 35 to 49 in good health. The conserved cysteine and the conserved F or W are not part of the CDR3 here. Each record gives: J gene, CDR3 length, V gene, D gene, CDR3 protein. D genes are given only for firm matches.

j_gene: TRBJ2-5
len: 13
v_gene: TRBV28
d_gene: TRBD2
CDR3aa: ASSFHQRGAEEQY

j_gene: TRBJ2-7
len: 12
v_gene: TRBV28
d_gene: -
CDR3aa: ASRSMARVQEQY

j_gene: TRBJ2-4
len: 14
v_gene: TRBV2
d_gene: TRBD1
CDR3aa: ASSYDRGLVKNIQY

j_gene: TRBJ1-2
len: 13
v_gene: TRBV20-1
d_gene: -
CDR3aa: SARPHKGGNYGYT

j_gene: TRBJ2-5
len: 12
v_gene: TRBV11-3
d_gene: -
CDR3aa: ASSSKASGETQY

j_gene: TRBJ2-1
len: 12
v_gene: TRBV4-3
d_gene: -
CDR3aa: ASSQERRGNEQF

j_gene: TRBJ2-1
len: 14
v_gene: TRBV14
d_gene: TRBD2
CDR3aa: ASSQRSGGLINGQF

j_gene: TRBJ2-5
len: 12
v_gene: TRBV10-3
d_gene: -
CDR3aa: AISEPPAQETQY

j_gene: -
len: 13
v_gene: TRBV24-1
d_gene: -
CDR3aa: ATSGGLGAQETQY

j_gene: TRBJ1-2
len: 12
v_gene: TRBV7-2
d_gene: TRBD1
CDR3aa: ASSVDRGINGYT

j_gene: TRBJ1-5
len: 13
v_gene: TRBV28
d_gene: -
CDR3aa: ASSPTVRVGQPQH

j_gene: TRBJ2-7
len: 12
v_gene: TRBV28
d_gene: TRBD1
CDR3aa: ASIRDRVGHEQY

j_gene: TRBJ2-7
len: 12
v_gene: TRBV27
d_gene: -
CDR3aa: AGSLVGSSYEQY

j_gene: TRBJ2-6
len: 13
v_gene: TRBV6-2/TRBV6-3
d_gene: TRBD1
CDR3aa: ASGTGGAGAIVLT

j_gene: TRBJ1-5
len: 11
v_gene: TRBV20-1
d_gene: -
CDR3aa: SAARGHNQPQH

j_gene: TRBJ2-1
len: 12
v_gene: TRBV6-5
d_gene: -
CDR3aa: ASSYPTLEGSRF

j_gene: TRBJ2-1
len: 13
v_gene: TRBV7-3
d_gene: -
CDR3aa: ASSPDGLSYNEQF

j_gene: TRBJ2-1
len: 14
v_gene: TRBV11-2
d_gene: -
CDR3aa: ASSLGPEWGHNEQF

j_gene: TRBJ2-1
len: 13
v_gene: TRBV29-1
d_gene: TRBD2
CDR3aa: SVGTSGGQHNEQF

j_gene: TRBJ2-1
len: 16
v_gene: TRBV7-2
d_gene: -
CDR3aa: ASSLLRTPLALYNEQF

j_gene: TRBJ1-4
len: 16
v_gene: TRBV15
d_gene: -
CDR3aa: ATSRGREAGGFHEKLF

j_gene: TRBJ2-3
len: 17
v_gene: TRBV9
d_gene: TRBD2
CDR3aa: ASSGGDLAGGKPHDTQY